This paragraph covers one TCR beta chain sequence. This sample stems from a study of blood T cell repertoires in COVID-19. Study context: Whether acute or convalescent, the COVID-19 samples came from the United States, Italy and Spain. Sources were T cells, B-cell-depleted T cells, or PBMCs; the material itself was cDNA or gDNA.

Study processing details: Nucleated cell number was recorded as an estimate derived from reference gene primer amplification. The table came from immunoSEQ multiplex PCR; TCRdb's copy has only in-frame clones and leaves some out. V and J calls and clone size are those listed in that table; D and trimming were worked out from the DNA. This sample has roughly 670,000 clones, with about 90% found just once. Specimen: peripheral blood. The clonotype was recovered from a young woman with acute or convalescent COVID-19.

CDR3 DNA: TGTGCCAGCGGATCAGCGGGGGCCAAAGAGACCCAGTACTTC. The encoded protein is CASGSAGAKETQYF. This chain connects TRBV5-4 to TRBJ2-5; 8 nucleotides agree with TRBD2. The germline gives CDR1 SGHNT, CDR2 YYREEE (reference sequence). The ends lost 7 bases at V and 3 bases at J; junction bases unmatched: 8. This CDR3 contains 14 residues.